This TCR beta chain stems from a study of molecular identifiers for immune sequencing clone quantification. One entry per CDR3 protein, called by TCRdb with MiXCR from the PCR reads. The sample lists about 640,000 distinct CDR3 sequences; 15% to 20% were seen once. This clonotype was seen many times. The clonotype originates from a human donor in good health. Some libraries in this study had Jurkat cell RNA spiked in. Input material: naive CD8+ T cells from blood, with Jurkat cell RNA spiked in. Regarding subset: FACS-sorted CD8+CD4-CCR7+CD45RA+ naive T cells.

The CDR3 reads CASSEREKIHEQYF. CDR3 in DNA: TGTGCCAGCAGTGAGCGGGAAAAAATCCACGAGCAGTACTTC. The chain has TRBV6-2 or TRBV6-3 and TRBJ2-7, with 7 bases lining up with TRBD2. CDR3 length: 14 amino acids. The V segment lost 5 bases and the J segment 5 bases; nucleotides outside the gene matches: 9. Per germline, CDR1 MNHEY and CDR2 SVGEGT.